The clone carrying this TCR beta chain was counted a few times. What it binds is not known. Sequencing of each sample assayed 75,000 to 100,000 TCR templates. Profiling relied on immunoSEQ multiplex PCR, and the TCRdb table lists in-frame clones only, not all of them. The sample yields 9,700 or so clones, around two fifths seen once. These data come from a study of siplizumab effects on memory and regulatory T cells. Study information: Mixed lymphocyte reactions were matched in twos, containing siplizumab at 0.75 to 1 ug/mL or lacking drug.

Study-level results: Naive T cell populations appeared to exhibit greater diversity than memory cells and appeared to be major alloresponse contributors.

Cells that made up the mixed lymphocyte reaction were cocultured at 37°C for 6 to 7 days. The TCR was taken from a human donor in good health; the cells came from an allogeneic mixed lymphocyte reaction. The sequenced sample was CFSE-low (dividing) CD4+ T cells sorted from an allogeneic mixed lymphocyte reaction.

CDR3 residues: CSVRFHLGTDTQYF. CDR3 DNA: TGCAGCGTTCGTTTCCACCTCGGGACAGATACGCAGTATTTT. The chain carries TRBV29-1 and TRBJ2-3; D is uncertain. Germline CDR1 SQVTM, CDR2 ANQGSEA. The V gene lost 5 bases and the J gene lost 3 bases, with 15 bases spanning the gap. The CDR3 consists of 14 residues.